Detailed here is one T cell receptor (beta chain). This sample is drawn from a study of blood T cell repertoires in COVID-19. Study context: Spain, Italy and the United States supplied samples that represented acute and convalescent COVID-19. T cells, B-cell-depleted T cells, or PBMCs provided the cDNA or gDNA that served as material.

Authors' analysis steps: Amplification with reference gene primers provided the estimates of nucleated cell counts. Data came from immunoSEQ multiplex PCR; TCRdb stores just in-frame clones and leaves some out. V, J and clone size reflect that table, while D and trimming were determined from the DNA. The sample holds 200,000 to 300,000 clones; around 87% are singletons and the top ten take over 3%. This CDR3 comprises 14 residues. Looked up from germline, CDR1 is KGHSH and CDR2 is LQKENI. The V segment lost 0 bases and the J segment 6 bases; nucleotides outside the gene matches: 5. The source is a woman in her twenties or thirties who had recovered from COVID-19. The rearrangement uses TRBV18 and TRBJ2-7; 7 bases match TRBD1. Specimen: peripheral blood. In nucleotides, the CDR3 is TGTGCCAGCTCACCACCTACGGGACAGTCCGAGCAGTACTTC. Translating it yields CASSPPTGQSEQYF.